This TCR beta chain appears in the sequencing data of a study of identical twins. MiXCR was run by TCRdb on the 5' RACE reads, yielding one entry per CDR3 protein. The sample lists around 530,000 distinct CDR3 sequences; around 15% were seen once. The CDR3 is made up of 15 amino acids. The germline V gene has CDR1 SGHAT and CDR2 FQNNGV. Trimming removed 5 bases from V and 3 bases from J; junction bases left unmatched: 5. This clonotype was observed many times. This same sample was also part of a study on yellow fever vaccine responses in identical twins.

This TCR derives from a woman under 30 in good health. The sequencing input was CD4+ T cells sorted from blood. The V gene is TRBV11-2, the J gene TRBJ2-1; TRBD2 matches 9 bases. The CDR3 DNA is TGTGCCAGCAGCGCCGGGACTAGCCTCTACAATGAGCAGTTCTTC. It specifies CASSAGTSLYNEQFF.